This T cell receptor (beta chain) was identified in a study of cytomegalovirus exposure and HLA in healthy donors. Findings of the study overall: In presence/absence analyses, roughly uniform sequencing depth across donors was assumed. Other equally common chains were less clonally expanded than HLA-associated TCR beta chains, a later analysis showed.

Only a few counts were recorded for this clone. Its antigen is unknown. Use of 60 Vbeta and 13 Jbeta primers characterized the PCR. Using immunoSEQ multiplex PCR, the repertoire was profiled, and TCRdb retains in-frame clones only, with some absent. The sample yields approximately 170,000 clones, roughly four fifths seen once. The CDR3 extends over 14 amino acids. Germline-derived CDR1 and CDR2 are SGHDT and YYEEEE. V was trimmed by 0 bases and J by 8 bases, leaving 14 bases between them. The source of this sequence is a man between 50 and 59 years old in good health and CMV-seropositive. The sample was PBMCs. This chain connects TRBV5-6 to TRBJ1-2, with D tentatively TRBD1 (6 bases). This CDR3 reads CASSLGTVFIGYTF. DNA of the CDR3: TGTGCCAGCAGCTTGGGGACAGTTTTCATCGGCTACACCTTC.